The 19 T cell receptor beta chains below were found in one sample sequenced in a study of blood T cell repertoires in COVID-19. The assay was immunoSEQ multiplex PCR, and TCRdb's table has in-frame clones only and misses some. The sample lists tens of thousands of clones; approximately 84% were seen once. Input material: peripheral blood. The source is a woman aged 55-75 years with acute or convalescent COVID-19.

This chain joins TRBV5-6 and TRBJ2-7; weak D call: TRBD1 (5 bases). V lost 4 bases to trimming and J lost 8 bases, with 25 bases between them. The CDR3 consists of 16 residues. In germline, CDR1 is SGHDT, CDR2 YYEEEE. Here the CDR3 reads CASSRWGTPQDRQQYF. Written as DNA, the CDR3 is TGTGCCAGCAGCCGGTGGGGCACACCCCAGGATAGACAGCAGTACTTC.

In nucleotides, the CDR3 is TGTGCCAGTAGTTCCGCCTACGAGCAGTACTTC. Translated: CASSSAYEQYF. This sequence joins TRBV19 and TRBJ2-7; no clear D gene. The CDR3 contains 11 residues. Trimming removed 5 bases from V and 2 bases from J, with 4 bases in between. CDR1 LNHDA and CDR2 SQIVND come from the germline V gene (reference sequence).

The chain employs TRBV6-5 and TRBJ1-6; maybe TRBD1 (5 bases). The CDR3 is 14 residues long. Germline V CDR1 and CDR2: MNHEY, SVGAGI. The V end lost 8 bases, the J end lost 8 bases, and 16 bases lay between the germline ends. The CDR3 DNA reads TGTGCCAGCTCCAAGGGGTTGAAGGATTCACCCCTCCACTTT. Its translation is CASSKGLKDSPLHF.

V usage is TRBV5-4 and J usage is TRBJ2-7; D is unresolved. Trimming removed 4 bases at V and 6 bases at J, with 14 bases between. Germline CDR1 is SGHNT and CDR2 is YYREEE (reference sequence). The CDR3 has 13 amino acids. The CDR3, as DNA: TGTGCCAGCAGCCTTCCCGGTATGTCCGAGCAGTACTTC. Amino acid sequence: CASSLPGMSEQYF.

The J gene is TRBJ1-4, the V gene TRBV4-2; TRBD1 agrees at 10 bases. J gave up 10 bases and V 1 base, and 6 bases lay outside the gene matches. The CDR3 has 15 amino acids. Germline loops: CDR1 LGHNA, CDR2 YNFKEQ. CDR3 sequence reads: CASSQVRDRGGKLFF. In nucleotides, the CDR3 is TGTGCCAGCAGCCAAGTCCGGGACAGGGGCGGAAAACTGTTTTTT.

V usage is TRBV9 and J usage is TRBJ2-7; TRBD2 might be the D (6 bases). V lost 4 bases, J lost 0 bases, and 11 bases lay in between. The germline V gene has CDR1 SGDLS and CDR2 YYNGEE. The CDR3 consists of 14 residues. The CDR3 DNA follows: TGTGCCAGCAGCACGGACGGGAGCTCCTACGAGCAGTACTTC. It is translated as CASSTDGSSYEQYF.

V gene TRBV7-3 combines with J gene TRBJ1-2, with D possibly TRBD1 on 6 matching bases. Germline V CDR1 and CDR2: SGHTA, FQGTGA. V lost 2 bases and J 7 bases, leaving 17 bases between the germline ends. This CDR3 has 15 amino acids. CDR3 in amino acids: CASSLRSGESSGYTF. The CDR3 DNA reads TGTGCCAGCAGCTTACGGTCAGGGGAGAGTTCTGGCTACACCTTC.

CDR3 coding DNA: TGTGCCAGTAGTACCGGGGGACAGGCCTATGGCTACACCTTC. The encoded protein is CASSTGGQAYGYTF. The chain is built from TRBV19 and TRBJ1-2; TRBD1 aligns across 8 bases. CDR1 and CDR2 (germline): LNHDA, SQIVND (reference sequence). The V segment lost 4 bases and the J segment 4 bases; nucleotides outside the gene matches: 5. The length of the CDR3 is 14 residues. The full variable domain, completed using reference TRBV19 and TRBJ1-2, is DGGITQSPKYLFRKEGQNVTLSCEQNLNHDAMYWYRQDPGQGLRLIYYSQIVNDFQKGDIAEGYSVSREKKESFPLTVTSAQKNPTAFYLCASSTGGQAYGYTFGSGTRLTVV.

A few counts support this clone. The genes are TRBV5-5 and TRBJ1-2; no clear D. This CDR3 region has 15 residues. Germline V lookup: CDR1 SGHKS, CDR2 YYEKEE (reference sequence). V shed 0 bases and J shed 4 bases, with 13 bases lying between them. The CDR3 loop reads CASSLEVGGGYGYTF. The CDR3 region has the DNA TGTGCCAGCAGCTTGGAAGTGGGAGGTGGCTATGGCTACACCTTC.

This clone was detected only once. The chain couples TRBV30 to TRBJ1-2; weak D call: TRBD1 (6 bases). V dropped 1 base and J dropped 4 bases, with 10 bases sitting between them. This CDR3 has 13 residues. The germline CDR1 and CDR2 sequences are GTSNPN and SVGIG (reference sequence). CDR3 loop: CAWSGQDFYGYTF. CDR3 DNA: TGTGCCTGGAGTGGACAGGACTTCTATGGCTACACCTTC.

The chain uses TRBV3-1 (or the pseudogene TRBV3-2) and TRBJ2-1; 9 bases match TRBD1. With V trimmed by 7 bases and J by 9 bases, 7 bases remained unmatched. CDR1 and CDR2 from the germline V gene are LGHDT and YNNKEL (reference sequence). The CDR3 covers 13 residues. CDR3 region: CASNHRDRAEQFF. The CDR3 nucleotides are TGTGCCAGCAACCACCGGGACAGGGCTGAGCAGTTCTTC.

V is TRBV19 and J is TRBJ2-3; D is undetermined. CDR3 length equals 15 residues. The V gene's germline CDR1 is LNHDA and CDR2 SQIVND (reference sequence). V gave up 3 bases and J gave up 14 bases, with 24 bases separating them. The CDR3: CASSITTDTWRGLYF. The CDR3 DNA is TGTGCCAGTAGTATCACGACCGACACCTGGCGTGGTCTGTATTTT.

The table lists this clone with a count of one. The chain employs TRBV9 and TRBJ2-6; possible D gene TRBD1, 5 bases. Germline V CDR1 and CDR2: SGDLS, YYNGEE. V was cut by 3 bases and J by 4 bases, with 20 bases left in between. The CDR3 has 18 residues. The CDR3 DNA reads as TGTGCCAGCAGCGCACTCCACCTAGGGGTTCTGGGGGCCAACGTCCTGACTTTC. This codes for CASSALHLGVLGANVLTF.

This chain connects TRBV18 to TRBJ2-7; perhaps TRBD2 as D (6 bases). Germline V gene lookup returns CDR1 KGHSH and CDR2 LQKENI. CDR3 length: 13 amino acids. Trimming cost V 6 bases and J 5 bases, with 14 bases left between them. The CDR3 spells CASSRNRENEQYF. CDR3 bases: TGTGCCAGCTCGCGCAATCGGGAGAACGAGCAGTACTTC.

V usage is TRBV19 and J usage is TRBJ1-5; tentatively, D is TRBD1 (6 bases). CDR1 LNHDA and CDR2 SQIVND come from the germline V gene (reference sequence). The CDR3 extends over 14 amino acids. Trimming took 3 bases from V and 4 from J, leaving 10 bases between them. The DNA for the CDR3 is TGTGCCAGTAGTATCTTGGACAGAAATCAGCCCCAGCATTTT. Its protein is CASSILDRNQPQHF.

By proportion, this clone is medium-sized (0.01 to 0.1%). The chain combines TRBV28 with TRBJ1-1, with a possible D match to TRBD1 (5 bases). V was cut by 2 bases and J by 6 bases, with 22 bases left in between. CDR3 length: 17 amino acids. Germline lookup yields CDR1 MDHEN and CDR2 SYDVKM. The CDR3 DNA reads TGTGCCAGCAGTTTAGTGATTTGGAGACCCCAGGGCGCTGAAGCTTTCTTT. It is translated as CASSLVIWRPQGAEAFF.

CDR3 sequence: CASSQWDRGGYTF. CDR3 nucleotides: TGTGCCAGCAGCCAATGGGACAGAGGAGGCTACACCTTC. The chain has TRBV3-1 (or the pseudogene TRBV3-2) and TRBJ1-2; 7 bases align to TRBD1. The CDR3 is 13 residues long. With 2 bases clipped from V and 8 bases from J, the junction kept 5 bases outside the gene matches. CDR1 is LGHDT, CDR2 YNNKEL, per germline (reference sequence).

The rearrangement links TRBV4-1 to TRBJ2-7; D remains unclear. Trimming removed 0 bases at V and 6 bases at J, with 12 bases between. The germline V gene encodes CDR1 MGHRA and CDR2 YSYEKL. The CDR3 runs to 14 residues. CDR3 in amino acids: CASSQEGEAIEQYF. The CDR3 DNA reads TGCGCCAGCAGCCAAGAAGGCGAGGCTATCGAGCAGTACTTC.

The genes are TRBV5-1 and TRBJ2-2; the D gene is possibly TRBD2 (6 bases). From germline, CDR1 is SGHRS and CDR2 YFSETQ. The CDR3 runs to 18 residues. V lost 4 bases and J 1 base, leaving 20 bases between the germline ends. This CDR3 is CASSLGGLILLNTGELFF. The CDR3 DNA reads TGCGCCAGCAGCCTGGGGGGACTCATACTCCTGAACACCGGGGAGCTGTTTTTT.